The clone carrying this T cell receptor beta chain was seen only once. The antigen is unknown. PCR employed 60 Vbeta and 13 Jbeta primers. The assay was immunoSEQ multiplex PCR, and TCRdb's table has in-frame clones only and misses some. The table records some 200,000 clones, about 79% of them present only once. The data stem from a study of cytomegalovirus exposure and HLA in healthy donors. Regarding the study as a whole: An apparent linkage of common viral pathogens to several of the most significant clusters emerged in a later analysis. The Asian-associated ancestry cluster reportedly had fewer N-insertions than the approximately 650-donor mean in a later analysis. A later analysis showed TCR association rates differing by HLA locus, peaking at DRB1 and lowest at HLA-C. A highly shared variant cluster was judged a likely technical artifact.

Specimen: PBMCs. The receptor comes from a boy between 2 and 10 years old in good health and CMV-seronegative.

This chain's CDR3 is CASSLVGPSTDTQYF. CDR3 nucleotides: TGTGCCAGCAGCTTAGTGGGGCCAAGCACAGATACGCAGTATTTT. The chain is built from TRBV5-6 and TRBJ2-3, with a tentative D call TRBD1 (5 bases). Germline loops: CDR1 SGHDT, CDR2 YYEEEE. The CDR3 has 15 amino acids. V lost 2 bases and J lost 0, with 10 bases in between.